Listed here are 3 T cell receptor beta chains from one sample, sequenced in a study of Ad26.COV2.S vaccination and SARS-CoV-2 variants listed by TCRdb under 2021. Library prep was done by the immunoSEQ multiplex PCR assay. TCRdb took over this immuneACCESS table, retaining in-frame rearrangements with V and J assigned. Such tables are incomplete; in checked studies, under half of the missing clones stem from an unresolved V gene, and the remainder is unexplained. For this sample the table gives approximately 480,000 clones, of which around 90% were detected only once. The ten most abundant clones make up more than 10% of the sample. The treatment or condition label of this sample denotes: 19 received Ad26.COV2.S at low or high dose, single or two shots; 5 received placebo; per-sample allocation not given. For vaccine and placebo recipients, repertoires were sequenced using samples collected on day 63 after the first injection.

The source was peripheral blood, collected in a trial of Ad26.COV2.S vaccine versus placebo. These receptors came from a person aged 18-65 years who received the Ad26.COV2.S COVID-19 vaccine or a placebo.

The chain joins TRBV5-4 to TRBJ2-7, with TRBD1 matching 9 bases. V shed 3 bases and J 2 bases; nucleotides not matched to a gene: 3. The CDR3 is made up of 14 amino acids. The V gene's germline CDR1 is SGHNT and CDR2 YYREEE (reference sequence). CDR3 nucleotide sequence: TGTGCCAGCAGCTCCCGGGACAGGGCCTACGAGCAGTACTTC. Translated: CASSSRDRAYEQYF. The variable domain in full, with the rest retrieved from reference TRBV5-4 and TRBJ2-7, is ETGVTQSPTHLIKTRGQQVTLRCSSQSGHNTVSWYQQALGQGPQFIFQYYREEENGRGNFPPRFSGLQFPNYSSELNVNALELDDSALYLCASSSRDRAYEQYFGPGTRLTVT.

This clone was picked up a small number of times. J is TRBJ1-5 and V is TRBV6-5; TRBD1 might be the D (5 bases). The CDR3 is 12 residues long. CDR1 and CDR2 from the germline V gene are MNHEY and SVGAGI. The ends were cut back, 2 bases at V and 9 bases at J, with 8 bases in the middle. CDR3 protein: CASSYGAGPQHF. CDR3 DNA: TGTGCCAGCAGTTACGGGGCCGGGCCCCAGCATTTT.

The rearrangement links TRBV6-6 to TRBJ2-2, with 9 bases identical to TRBD2. V was pared by 5 bases and J by 4 bases, with 17 bases of the junction left unmatched. Germline V gene data show CDR1 as MNHNY and CDR2 as SVGAGI (reference sequence). The CDR3 totals 19 residues. This CDR3 reads CASSPNSQLAGVVTGELFF. The CDR3 DNA follows: TGTGCCAGCAGTCCAAACTCACAATTAGCGGGAGTTGTCACCGGGGAGCTGTTTTTT.